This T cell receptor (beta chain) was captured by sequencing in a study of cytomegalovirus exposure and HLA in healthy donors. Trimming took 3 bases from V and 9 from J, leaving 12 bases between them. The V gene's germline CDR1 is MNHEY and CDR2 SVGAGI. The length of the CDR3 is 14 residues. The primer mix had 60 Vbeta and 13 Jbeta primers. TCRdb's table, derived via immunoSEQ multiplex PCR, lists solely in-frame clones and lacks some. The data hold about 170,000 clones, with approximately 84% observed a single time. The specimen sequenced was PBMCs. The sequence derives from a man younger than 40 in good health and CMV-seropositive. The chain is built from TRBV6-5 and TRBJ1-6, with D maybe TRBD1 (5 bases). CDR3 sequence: CASSYRTGGSPLHF. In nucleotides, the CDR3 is TGTGCCAGCAGTTATAGGACCGGGGGTTCACCCCTCCACTTT.